This TCR beta chain was retrieved from a study of blood T cells in healthy people across ages. Germline trimming cut 5 bases from V and 4 bases from J; bases unmatched to any gene: 4. There are 15 residues in the CDR3. Germline assignment: CDR1 MNHEY and CDR2 SVGAGI. In this sample, this clonotype turned up a few times. Alongside a J-beta primer mix, a sample-barcoded 5' primer served in a second PCR lasting 7 to 11 cycles. Each CDR3 protein is one row after TCRdb ran MiXCR on the 5' RACE reads. This table has some 700,000 distinct CDR3 sequences, 40% to 45% appearing once. Isolation recovered at least 6 million PBMCs from every sample.

The sequenced sample was blood. The chain recombines TRBV6-5 with TRBJ2-1; 11 nucleotides agree with TRBD2. The clonotype originates from a woman aged 60 to 75 in good health. DNA for the CDR3: TGTGCCAGCAGTGTACTAGCGGGAGTGTACAATGAGCAGTTCTTC. Protein: CASSVLAGVYNEQFF.